Listed here is a single T cell receptor (beta chain). These data originate in a study of T cell clonotyping in hematopoietic cell transplantation. V dropped 0 bases and J dropped 5 bases, with 5 bases sitting between them. The germline gives CDR1 SGHKS, CDR2 YYEKEE (reference sequence). This CDR3 has 12 residues. As to time point: recipient sample about 28 days before transplant, after cytoreduction. Method: immunoSEQ multiplex PCR; TCRdb's copy keeps in-frame clones and lacks some. The profile shows approximately 26,000 clones, more than 85% of them singletons. The receptor comes from a man between 50 and 59 years old with acute myeloid leukemia. Some clones in this sample may be carry-over from other donors' samples. This rearrangement joins TRBV5-5 to TRBJ1-2; maybe TRBD1 (5 bases). Sequenced material: peripheral blood mononuclear cells, taken before stem cell transplant. The DNA for the CDR3 is TGTGCCAGCAGCTTGGAGGGGTATGGCTACACCTTC. As protein: CASSLEGYGYTF.